This entry is about one T cell receptor beta chain. Participant ages covered about 18 to 100 years across approximately 25 US areas. Cohort assignment relied on participant-reported clinical history. Symptom resolution, clearance, or two negative PCRs marked the recovered donors of Cohort 3. TCRdb's copy holds only in-frame clones and misses some; the assay was immunoSEQ multiplex PCR. The data contain 150,000 or so clones, approximately 80% of them singletons. This sample was taken from a study of blood T cell repertoires in COVID-19. Across the study: T cells, B-cell-depleted T cells, or PBMCs provided the cDNA or gDNA that served as material.

Trimming cost V 2 bases and J 8 bases, with 19 bases left between them. The CDR3 runs 15 residues. CDR1 is SGHNT, CDR2 YYREEE, per germline (reference sequence). The rearrangement links TRBV5-4 to TRBJ1-2, with TRBD1 as a possible D gene (6 bases). This clonotype was obtained from a woman in her sixties or seventies who had recovered from COVID-19. The specimen was PBMCs or T cells enriched from blood (not recorded which). CDR3 region: CASSLYREWGRGYTF. The CDR3 DNA follows: TGTGCCAGCAGCTTATACAGGGAATGGGGACGGGGCTACACCTTC. Looking up the rest from reference TRBV5-4 and TRBJ1-2 gives the full variable domain: ETGVTQSPTHLIKTRGQQVTLRCSSQSGHNTVSWYQQALGQGPQFIFQYYREEENGRGNFPPRFSGLQFPNYSSELNVNALELDDSALYLCASSLYREWGRGYTFGSGTRLTVV.